Described below is a single TCR beta chain sequence and its context. Its antigen is undetermined. The source of the sample is a study of CD8 T cells in ankylosing spondylitis. Study conclusions and caveats: Matched ankylosing spondylitis synovial fluid reportedly contained a significantly enriched population of disease-linked clones. Clones linked to the disease showed a CD8+ phenotype. They occurred at relatively low frequencies in peripheral blood. Seemingly characteristic of ankylosing spondylitis blood was a TCR beta motif consisting of roughly 8 highly homologous variants.

Trimming took off 6 bases at V and 8 bases at J, with 13 bases between the two ends. Looked up from germline, CDR1 is MNHNS and CDR2 is SASEGT. The CDR3 has 12 amino acids. TCRdb re-called the 5' RACE reads with MiXCR, one entry per CDR3 protein. The sample yields hundreds of thousands of distinct CDR3 sequences, over 9.5% seen once. Sequenced material: blood, either unsorted or a sorted T cell fraction (not recorded which). The chain employs TRBV6-1 and TRBJ1-1; unclear D gene. The receptor was isolated from a male donor with ankylosing spondylitis. The CDR3 protein is CASSITRFEAFF. CDR3 in DNA: TGTGCCAGCAGCATAACAAGATTCGAAGCTTTCTTT.